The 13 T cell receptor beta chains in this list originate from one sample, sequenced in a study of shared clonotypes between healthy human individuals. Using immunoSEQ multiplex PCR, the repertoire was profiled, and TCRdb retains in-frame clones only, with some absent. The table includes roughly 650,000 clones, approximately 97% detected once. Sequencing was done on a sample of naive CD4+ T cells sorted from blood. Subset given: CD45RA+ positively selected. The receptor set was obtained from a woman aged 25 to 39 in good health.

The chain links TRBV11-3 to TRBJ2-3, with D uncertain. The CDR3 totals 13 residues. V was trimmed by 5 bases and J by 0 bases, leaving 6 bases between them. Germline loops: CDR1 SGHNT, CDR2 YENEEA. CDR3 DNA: TGTGCCAGCAGCCCCCACAGCACAGATACGCAGTATTTT. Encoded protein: CASSPHSTDTQYF.

CDR3 loop: CASSHKREGLHEQFF. CDR3 bases: TGTGCCAGCAGTCACAAGCGGGAGGGCCTTCATGAGCAGTTCTTC. The chain joins TRBV6-5 to TRBJ2-1, with TRBD2 matching over 10 bases. Trimming cost V 5 bases and J 8 bases; bases outside gene matches: 9. The CDR3 loop spans 15 amino acids. Germline assignment: CDR1 MNHEY and CDR2 SVGAGI.

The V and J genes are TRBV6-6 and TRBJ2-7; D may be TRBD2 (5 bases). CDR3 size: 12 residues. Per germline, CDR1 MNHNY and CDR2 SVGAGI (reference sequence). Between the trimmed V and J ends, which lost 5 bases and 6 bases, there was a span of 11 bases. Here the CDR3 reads CASSPTAAEQYF. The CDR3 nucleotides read TGTGCCAGCAGTCCTACAGCGGCCGAGCAGTACTTC.

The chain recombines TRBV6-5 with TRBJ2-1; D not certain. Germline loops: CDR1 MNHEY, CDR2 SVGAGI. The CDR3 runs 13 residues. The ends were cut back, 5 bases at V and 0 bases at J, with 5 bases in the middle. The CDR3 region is CASSGSSYNEQFF. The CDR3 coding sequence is TGTGCCAGCAGTGGCAGCTCCTACAATGAGCAGTTCTTC.

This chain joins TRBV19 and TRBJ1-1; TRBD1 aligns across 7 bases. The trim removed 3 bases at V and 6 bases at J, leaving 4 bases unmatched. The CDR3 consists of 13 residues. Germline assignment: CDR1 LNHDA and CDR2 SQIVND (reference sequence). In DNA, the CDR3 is TGTGCCAGTAGTATCGACAGGGCGGCTGAAGCTTTCTTT. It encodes CASSIDRAAEAFF.

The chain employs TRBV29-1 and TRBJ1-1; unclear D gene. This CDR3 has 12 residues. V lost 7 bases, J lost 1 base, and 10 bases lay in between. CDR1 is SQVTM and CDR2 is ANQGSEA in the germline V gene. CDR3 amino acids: CSASFGNTEAFF. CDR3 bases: TGCAGCGCCTCCTTTGGGAACACTGAAGCTTTCTTT.

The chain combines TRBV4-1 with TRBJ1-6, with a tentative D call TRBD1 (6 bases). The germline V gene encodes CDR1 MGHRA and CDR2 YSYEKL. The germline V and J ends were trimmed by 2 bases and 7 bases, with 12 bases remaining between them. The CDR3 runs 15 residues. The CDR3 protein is CASSQPGQKNSPLHF. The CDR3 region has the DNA TGCGCCAGCAGCCAACCTGGACAGAAGAATTCACCCCTCCACTTT.

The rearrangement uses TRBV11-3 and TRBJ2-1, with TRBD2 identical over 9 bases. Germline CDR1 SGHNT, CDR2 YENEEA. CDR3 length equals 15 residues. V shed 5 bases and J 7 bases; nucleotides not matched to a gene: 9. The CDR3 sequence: CASSRLAGVPNEQFF. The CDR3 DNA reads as TGTGCCAGCAGCCGATTAGCGGGAGTCCCTAATGAGCAGTTCTTC.

In DNA form, the CDR3 reads TGTGCCAGCAGGACCCCGGGACAGGGCATGAACACTGAAGCTTTCTTT. It specifies CASRTPGQGMNTEAFF. The chain combines TRBV28 with TRBJ1-1; 9 nucleotides agree with TRBD1. This CDR3 region has 16 residues. Trimming at V came to 6 bases and at J to 0 bases, leaving 8 bases not matched to a gene. Germline V gene data show CDR1 as MDHEN and CDR2 as SYDVKM. Drawing the rest from reference TRBV28 and TRBJ1-1, the complete variable domain is DVKVTQSSRYLVKRTGEKVFLECVQDMDHENMFWYRQDPGLGLRLIYFSYDVKMKEKGDIPEGYSVSREKKERFSLILESASTNQTSMYLCASRTPGQGMNTEAFFGQGTRLTVV.

The CDR3 DNA sequence: TGCGCCAGCAGTCCGGGACTAGAAAAGCCCGGGGAGCTGTTTTTT. It specifies CASSPGLEKPGELFF. The chain couples TRBV4-1 to TRBJ2-2, with 8 nucleotides matching TRBD2. The V gene end was trimmed by 6 bases and the J gene end by 6 bases; junction bases not matched to a gene: 9. This CDR3 region has 15 residues. Germline CDR1 reads MGHRA; CDR2 reads YSYEKL.

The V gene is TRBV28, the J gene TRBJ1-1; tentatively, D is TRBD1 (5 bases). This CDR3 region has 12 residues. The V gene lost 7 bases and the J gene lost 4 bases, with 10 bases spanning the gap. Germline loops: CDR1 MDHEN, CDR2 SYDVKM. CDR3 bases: TGTGCCAGCAAAGGAGGGGTCACTGAAGCTTTCTTT. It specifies CASKGGVTEAFF. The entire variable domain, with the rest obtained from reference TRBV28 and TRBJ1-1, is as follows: DVKVTQSSRYLVKRTGEKVFLECVQDMDHENMFWYRQDPGLGLRLIYFSYDVKMKEKGDIPEGYSVSREKKERFSLILESASTNQTSMYLCASKGGVTEAFFGQGTRLTVV.

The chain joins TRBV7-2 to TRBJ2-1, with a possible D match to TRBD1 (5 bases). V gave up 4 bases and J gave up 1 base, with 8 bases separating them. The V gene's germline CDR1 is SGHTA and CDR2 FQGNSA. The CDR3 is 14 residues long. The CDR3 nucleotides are TGTGCCAGCAGCTGGGGCGGTTCCTACAATGAGCAGTTCTTC. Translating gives CASSWGGSYNEQFF.

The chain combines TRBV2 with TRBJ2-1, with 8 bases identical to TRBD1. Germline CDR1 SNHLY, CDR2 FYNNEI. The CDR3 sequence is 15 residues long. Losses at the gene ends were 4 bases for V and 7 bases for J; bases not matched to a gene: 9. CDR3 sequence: CASSVDREYRNEQFF. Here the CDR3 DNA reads TGTGCCAGCAGTGTGGACAGGGAGTACAGGAATGAGCAGTTCTTC.